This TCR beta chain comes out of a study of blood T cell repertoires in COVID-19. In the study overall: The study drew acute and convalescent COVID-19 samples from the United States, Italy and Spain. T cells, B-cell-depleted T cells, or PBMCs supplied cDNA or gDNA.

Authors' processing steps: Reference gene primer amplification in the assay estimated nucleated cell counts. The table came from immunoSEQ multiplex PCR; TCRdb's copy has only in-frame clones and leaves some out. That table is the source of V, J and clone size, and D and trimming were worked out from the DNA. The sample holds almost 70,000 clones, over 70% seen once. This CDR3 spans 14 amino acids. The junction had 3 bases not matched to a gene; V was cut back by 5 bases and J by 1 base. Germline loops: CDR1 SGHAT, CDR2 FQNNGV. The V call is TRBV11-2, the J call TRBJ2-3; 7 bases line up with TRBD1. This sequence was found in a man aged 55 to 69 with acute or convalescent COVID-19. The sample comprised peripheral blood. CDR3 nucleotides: TGTGCCAGCAGCCGTGGACAGGGCACAGATACGCAGTATTTT. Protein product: CASSRGQGTDTQYF.